One sample yielded the 27 T cell receptor beta chains listed below, sequenced in a study of blood T cell repertoires in COVID-19. TCRdb keeps only in-frame clones here, not all; method: immunoSEQ multiplex PCR. The sample yields 220,000 or so clones, more than 80% seen once. The sample taken for sequencing was PBMCs or T cells enriched from blood (not recorded which). The origin of the receptors is a man aged 50-60 years who had been exposed to COVID-19.

V and J are TRBV5-1 and TRBJ2-7; possible D gene TRBD2, 6 bases. Germline V CDR1 and CDR2: SGHRS, YFSETQ. The ends were cut back, 2 bases at V and 2 bases at J, with 14 bases in the middle. The CDR3 length is 15 residues. The CDR3 region is CASSFCEGGPYEQYV. Here the CDR3 DNA reads TGCGCCAGCAGCTTTTGTGAGGGAGGACCCTACGAGCAGTACGTC.

This rearrangement joins TRBV5-1 to TRBJ1-1; TRBD1 matches 11 bases. V lost 5 bases and J lost 0; bases outside the gene matches: 6. Per germline, CDR1 SGHRS and CDR2 YFSETQ. The CDR3 is 16 residues long. CDR3 bases: TGCGCCAGCAGTCGGGACAGGGGGTTACTGAACACTGAAGCTTTCTTT. Amino acids: CASSRDRGLLNTEAFF.

The chain has TRBV3-1 (or the pseudogene TRBV3-2) and TRBJ1-1, with TRBD1 matching over 9 bases. With 5 bases clipped from V and 10 bases from J, the junction kept 11 bases outside the gene matches. Germline V gene data show CDR1 as LGHDT and CDR2 as YNNKEL (reference sequence). CDR3 size: 14 residues. This chain's CDR3 is CASSARDRALLAFF. In nucleotides, the CDR3 is TGTGCCAGCAGCGCCCGGGACAGGGCCCTTTTAGCTTTCTTT.

This clone was seen just once. The V call is TRBV7-3, the J call TRBJ2-3, with D possibly TRBD2 on 6 matching bases. CDR3 length equals 13 residues. Germline lookup yields CDR1 SGHTA and CDR2 FQGTGA. Trimming took off 1 base at V and 6 bases at J, with 8 bases between the two ends. CDR3 region: CASSLSGADTQYF. The CDR3 region has the DNA TGTGCCAGCAGCTTAAGCGGGGCGGATACGCAGTATTTT.

The table lists this clone with a few counts. This rearrangement joins TRBV4-2 to TRBJ2-5; 7 bases are shared with TRBD1. V gave up 0 bases and J gave up 5 bases; unmatched junction bases: 6. The CDR3 is 15 residues long. Germline loops: CDR1 LGHNA, CDR2 YNFKEQ. This CDR3 reads CASSQDRGGGETQYF. Written as DNA, the CDR3 is TGTGCCAGCAGCCAAGATCGAGGGGGCGGGGAGACCCAGTACTTC.

J is TRBJ2-2 and V is TRBV30, with 10 bases that match TRBD1. This CDR3 spans 14 amino acids. V lost 8 bases, J lost 5 bases, and 8 bases stayed unmatched. Germline V lookup: CDR1 GTSNPN, CDR2 SVGIG (reference sequence). The CDR3 nucleotides are TGTGCCGCACCGACAGGGGGCCGGACCGGGGAGCTGTTTTTT. It specifies CAAPTGGRTGELFF.

The gene calls are TRBV5-1 and TRBJ1-2; 11 bases are a match to TRBD1. Germline V gene lookup returns CDR1 SGHRS and CDR2 YFSETQ. The CDR3 contains 13 residues. Trimming took 6 bases from V and 4 from J; bases not matched to a gene: 2. The CDR3 sequence is CASIGTGGYGYTF. The DNA of the CDR3 is TGCGCCAGCATAGGGACAGGGGGCTATGGCTACACCTTC.

This rearrangement joins TRBV15 to TRBJ2-3; D may be TRBD2 (5 bases). CDR1 and CDR2 from the germline V gene are LNHNV and YYDKDF (reference sequence). The CDR3 is 15 amino acids. V was shortened by 3 bases and J by 1 base, with 11 bases between the two germline ends. CDR3: CATSRLSGGTDTQYF. DNA of the CDR3: TGTGCCACCAGCAGGTTGAGCGGAGGCACAGATACGCAGTATTTT.

The rearrangement joins TRBV11-2 to TRBJ1-6; 7 bases fit TRBD1. With 1 base clipped from V and 5 bases from J, the junction kept 5 bases outside the gene matches. This CDR3 region has 16 residues. CDR1 SGHAT and CDR2 FQNNGV come from the germline V gene. The CDR3 DNA reads as TGTGCCAGCAGCTTAGCCGGGACAGATAATAATTCACCCCTCCACTTT. Its protein is CASSLAGTDNNSPLHF.

The chain employs TRBV5-1 and TRBJ2-3; 8 bases map to TRBD1. The V gene's germline CDR1 is SGHRS and CDR2 YFSETQ. The CDR3 spans 15 residues. V was pared by 0 bases and J by 2 bases, with 2 bases of the junction left unmatched. CDR3 amino acids: CASSLDQGATDTQYF. The CDR3 nucleotides read TGCGCCAGCAGCTTGGATCAGGGGGCCACAGATACGCAGTATTTT.

The chain has TRBV11-2 and TRBJ1-2, with 7 bases lining up with TRBD1. In germline, CDR1 is SGHAT, CDR2 FQNNGV. J gave up 12 bases and V 5 bases, and 12 bases lay outside the gene matches. The length of the CDR3 is 13 residues. DNA for the CDR3: TGTGCCAGCAGCATCGGGACAGCCGGTTTTGACACCTTC. Protein product: CASSIGTAGFDTF.

This rearrangement joins TRBV11-2 to TRBJ2-5; D remains unclear. The CDR3 has 13 amino acids. Looked up from germline, CDR1 is SGHAT and CDR2 is FQNNGV. V was clipped by 2 bases and J by 5 bases, with 9 bases between them. CDR3 coding DNA: TGTGCCAGCAGCTTAAATCCATCCGAGACCCAGTACTTC. This codes for CASSLNPSETQYF. Using reference TRBV11-2 and TRBJ2-5 for the parts outside the CDR3, the full variable domain is EAGVAQSPRYKIIEKRQSVAFWCNPISGHATLYWYQQILGQGPKLLIQFQNNGVVDDSQLPKDRFSAERLKGVDSTLKIQPAKLEDSAVYLCASSLNPSETQYFGPGTRLLVL.

The V gene is TRBV10-3, the J gene TRBJ2-7; tentative D call: TRBD2 (5 bases). The germline V and J ends were trimmed by 3 bases and 4 bases, with 13 bases remaining between them. This CDR3 has 14 amino acids. Germline-derived CDR1 and CDR2 are ENHRY and SYGVKD. DNA for the CDR3: TGTGCCATCAGTGAAAAGGGAGTTTCGTACGAGCAGTACTTC. As protein: CAISEKGVSYEQYF.

The genes are TRBV11-2 and TRBJ2-1; 10 bases fit TRBD2. Germline CDR1 reads SGHAT; CDR2 reads FQNNGV. The CDR3 sequence is 15 residues long. The V gene end was trimmed by 1 base and the J gene end by 10 bases; junction bases not matched to a gene: 7. As DNA, the CDR3 is TGTGCCAGCAGCTTAGTTTATTGGACTAGCGGCGAGCAGTTCTTC. It is translated as CASSLVYWTSGEQFF.

V is TRBV7-8 and J is TRBJ2-5; TRBD2 matches at 9 bases. The germline V gene has CDR1 SGHVS and CDR2 FQNEAQ. The V and J ends lost 1 base and 5 bases, in that order; junction bases with no gene match: 8. There are 16 residues in the CDR3. The chain's CDR3 is CASSLGRGGRMETQYF. The CDR3 DNA reads as TGTGCCAGCAGCTTAGGGCGGGGGGGCCGTATGGAGACCCAGTACTTC.

This chain links TRBV9 with TRBJ2-2; 7 nucleotides align to TRBD1. This CDR3 comprises 16 residues. Germline V lookup: CDR1 SGDLS, CDR2 YYNGEE. V lost 0 bases, J lost 4 bases, and 6 bases stayed unmatched. Here the CDR3 DNA reads TGTGCCAGCAGCGTAGGAGAAGGGGGCGTCACCGGGGAGCTGTTTTTT. It is translated as CASSVGEGGVTGELFF. The entire variable domain, with the rest obtained from reference TRBV9 and TRBJ2-2, is as follows: DSGVTQTPKHLITATGQRVTLRCSPRSGDLSVYWYQQSLDQGLQFLIQYYNGEERAKGNILERFSAQQFPDLHSELNLSSLELGDSALYFCASSVGEGGVTGELFFGEGSRLTVL.

CDR3 coding DNA: TGTGCCAGCAGCCGGCGTCCAGGGGGAGATACGCAGTATTTT. This gives the protein CASSRRPGGDTQYF. V is TRBV5-6 and J is TRBJ2-3, with TRBD1 matching over 7 bases. V shed 4 bases, J shed 5 bases, and the junction held 7 bases outside the gene matches. This CDR3 is built from 14 residues. Germline V gives CDR1 SGHDT, CDR2 YYEEEE.

This clone was seen a few times. This sequence joins TRBV3-1 (or the pseudogene TRBV3-2) and TRBJ1-2; possible D gene TRBD1, 6 bases. The germline CDR1 and CDR2 sequences are LGHDT and YNNKEL (reference sequence). The V and J ends lost 3 bases and 3 bases respectively, with 14 bases between them. The CDR3 spans 15 residues. The chain's CDR3 is CASSHRGRLDYGYTF. Here the CDR3 DNA reads TGTGCCAGCAGCCACAGGGGACGGCTGGACTATGGCTACACCTTC.

This chain joins TRBV21-1 and TRBJ1-2. TRBV21-1 is termed a pseudogene. CDR3 length: 12 amino acids. The CDR3 loop is CASSPPSYGYTF. The CDR3 DNA sequence: TGTGCCAGCAGTCCCCCTAGCTATGGCTACACCTTC.

In the case of this clone: The same CDR3 arises from other DNA sequences in this sample as well. The J gene is TRBJ1-2, the V gene TRBV9; 9 bases fit TRBD1. V lost 2 bases to trimming and J lost 2 bases; unmatched junction nucleotides: 1. The CDR3 is 14 residues long. Germline lookup yields CDR1 SGDLS and CDR2 YYNGEE. DNA of the CDR3: TGTGCCAGCAGCGTCGGACAGGGGAACTATGGCTACACCTTC. This codes for CASSVGQGNYGYTF.

This chain joins TRBV18 and TRBJ2-7; 8 bases agree with TRBD1. This CDR3 is built from 17 residues. Germline CDR1 reads KGHSH; CDR2 reads LQKENI. After removal of 0 bases from V and 6 bases from J, the junction contained 13 bases not matched to a gene. Here the CDR3 DNA reads TGTGCCAGCTCACCACCGAATTTCAGGCAGGGGGCATCCGAGCAGTACTTC. It translates to CASSPPNFRQGASEQYF.

This rearrangement joins TRBV7-3 to TRBJ2-2; TRBD2 aligns across 9 bases. The CDR3 has 15 residues. Germline V gene data show CDR1 as SGHTA and CDR2 as FQGTGA. V lost 2 bases to trimming and J lost 6 bases; unmatched junction nucleotides: 4. The CDR3, as DNA: TGTGCCAGCAGCTTACGCGGGGGGGCCCCCGGGGAGCTGTTTTTT. It codes for CASSLRGGAPGELFF. The full variable domain, with the rest looked up from reference TRBV7-3 and TRBJ2-2, is GAGVSQTPSNKVTEKGKYVELRCDPISGHTALYWYRQSLGQGPEFLIYFQGTGAADDSGLPNDRFFAVRPEGSVSTLKIQRTERGDSAVYLCASSLRGGAPGELFFGEGSRLTVL.

A single count supports this clone. The chain recombines TRBV5-1 with TRBJ2-1; D perhaps matches TRBD1 (6 bases). The CDR3 is 13 amino acids. In germline, CDR1 is SGHRS, CDR2 YFSETQ. Trimming cost V 2 bases and J 8 bases, with 11 bases left between them. CDR3: CASSFTGSDEQFF. CDR3 nucleotide sequence: TGCGCCAGCAGCTTCACAGGGAGCGATGAGCAGTTCTTC.

As regards this clone: This sample includes further DNA sequences coding for the same CDR3. V gene TRBV5-1 combines with J gene TRBJ2-2; D unresolved. There are 13 residues in the CDR3. Germline V gene sequence: CDR1 SGHRS, CDR2 YFSETQ. V was cut by 0 bases and J by 4 bases, with 4 bases left in between. As DNA, the CDR3 is TGCGCCAGCAGCTTGGATATCACCGGGGAGCTGTTTTTT. It specifies CASSLDITGELFF.

The chain couples TRBV9 to TRBJ1-2; 10 nucleotides match TRBD1. V dropped 3 bases and J dropped 1; count of bases not matched to a gene: 3. The germline V gene has CDR1 SGDLS and CDR2 YYNGEE. This CDR3 has 15 amino acids. The CDR3 here is CASSGRDRGNYGYTF. DNA of the CDR3: TGTGCCAGCAGCGGCCGGGACAGGGGTAACTATGGCTACACCTTC.

This clone was found once. The chain couples TRBV10-3 to TRBJ1-2; a possible D gene is TRBD1 (5 bases). This CDR3 has 14 residues. The ends were cut back, 7 bases at V and 8 bases at J, with 20 bases in the middle. Germline V gene sequence: CDR1 ENHRY, CDR2 SYGVKD. The CDR3 region has the DNA TGTGCCATCACGGCAGGACAAAACCGGTTAGGCTACACCTTC. Amino acid sequence: CAITAGQNRLGYTF.

Turning to this clone: This sample also contains other DNA sequences that code for the same CDR3. The V gene is TRBV2, the J gene TRBJ1-1, with D possibly matching TRBD1 (6 bases). With 6 bases removed from V and 1 base from J, the gap between germline ends came to 12 bases. Germline loops: CDR1 SNHLY, CDR2 FYNNEI. CDR3 length equals 14 residues. CDR3 bases: TGTGCCAGCAGGGTACAGGGAGAGAACACTGAAGCTTTCTTT. It is translated as CASRVQGENTEAFF.